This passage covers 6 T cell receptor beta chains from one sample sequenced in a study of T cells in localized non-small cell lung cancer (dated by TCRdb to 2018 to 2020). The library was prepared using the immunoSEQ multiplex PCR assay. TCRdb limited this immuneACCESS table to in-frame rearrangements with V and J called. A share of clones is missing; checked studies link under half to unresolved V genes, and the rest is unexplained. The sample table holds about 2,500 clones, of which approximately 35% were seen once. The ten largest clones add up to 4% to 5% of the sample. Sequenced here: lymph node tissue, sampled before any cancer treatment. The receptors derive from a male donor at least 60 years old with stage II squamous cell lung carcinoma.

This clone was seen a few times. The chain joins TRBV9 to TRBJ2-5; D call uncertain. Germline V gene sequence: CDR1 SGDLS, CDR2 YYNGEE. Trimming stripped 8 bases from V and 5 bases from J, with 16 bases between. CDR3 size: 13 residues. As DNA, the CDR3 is TGTGCCAGTACTATCACATCGTGGGAGACCCAGTACTTC. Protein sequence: CASTITSWETQYF.

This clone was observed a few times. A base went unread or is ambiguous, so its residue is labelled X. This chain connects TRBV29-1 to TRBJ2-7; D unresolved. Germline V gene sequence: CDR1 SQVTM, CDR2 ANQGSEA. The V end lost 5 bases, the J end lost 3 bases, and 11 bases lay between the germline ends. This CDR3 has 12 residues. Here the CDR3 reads CSVITSXYEQYF. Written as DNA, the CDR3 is TGCAGCGTTATTACGAGCTYCTACGAGCAGTACTTC.

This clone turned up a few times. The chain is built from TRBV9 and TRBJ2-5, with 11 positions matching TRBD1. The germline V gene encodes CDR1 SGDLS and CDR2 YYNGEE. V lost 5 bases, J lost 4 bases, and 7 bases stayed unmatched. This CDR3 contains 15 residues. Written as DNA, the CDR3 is TGTGCCAGCAGTAAGGGACAGGGGGGACTAGAGACCCAGTACTTC. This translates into CASSKGQGGLETQYF.

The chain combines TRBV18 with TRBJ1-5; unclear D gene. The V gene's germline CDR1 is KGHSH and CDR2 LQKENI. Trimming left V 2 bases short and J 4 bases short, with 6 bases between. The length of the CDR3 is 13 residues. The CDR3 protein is CASSPGGNQPQHF. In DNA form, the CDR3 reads TGTGCCAGCTCACCAGGAGGGAATCAGCCCCAGCATTTT.

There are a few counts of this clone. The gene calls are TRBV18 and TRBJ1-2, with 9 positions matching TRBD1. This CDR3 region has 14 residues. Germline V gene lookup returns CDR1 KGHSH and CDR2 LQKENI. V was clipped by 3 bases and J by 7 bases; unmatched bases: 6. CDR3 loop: CASSPGQGLCGYTF. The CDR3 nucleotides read TGTGCCAGCTCACCGGGACAGGGCCTCTGTGGCTACACCTTC.

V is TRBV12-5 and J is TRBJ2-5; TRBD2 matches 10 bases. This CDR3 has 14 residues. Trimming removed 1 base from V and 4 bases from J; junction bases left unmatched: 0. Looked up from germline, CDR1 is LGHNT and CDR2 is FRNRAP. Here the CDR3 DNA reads TGTGCTAGTGGTTTGGGACTAGCGGGAGAGACCCAGTACTTC. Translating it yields CASGLGLAGETQYF.